The next 10 T cell receptor beta chains were all read from a single sample in a study of blood T cell repertoires in COVID-19. Only in-frame clones appear in the TCRdb table, and some are missing; sequencing was by immunoSEQ multiplex PCR. This table has about 320,000 clones, 89% appearing once. Sequenced material: PBMCs or T cells enriched from blood (not recorded which). The receptors originated from a man between 60 and 70 years old who had recovered from COVID-19.

This clone has just a few counts. The chain links TRBV29-1 to TRBJ2-5, with 8 bases fitting TRBD1. Germline-derived CDR1 and CDR2 are SQVTM and ANQGSEA. This CDR3 region has 13 residues. V lost 3 bases and J lost 1; bases outside the gene matches: 1. Here the CDR3 reads CSVETGAQETQYF. The CDR3 bases are TGCAGCGTTGAGACAGGGGCCCAAGAGACCCAGTACTTC.

The chain combines TRBV6-9 with TRBJ2-3; 13 bases match TRBD2. The ends lost 4 bases at V and 4 bases at J; junction bases unmatched: 14. Looked up from germline, CDR1 is MNHGY and CDR2 is SVAAGI. There are 19 residues in the CDR3. CDR3 sequence reads: CASSLNHSGLAGVADTQYF. The CDR3 region has the DNA TGTGCCAGCAGTTTAAATCACTCCGGACTAGCGGGAGTGGCAGATACGCAGTATTTT.

V and J are TRBV13 and TRBJ2-7; D is unresolved. Trimming took 5 bases from V and 4 from J, leaving 18 bases between them. The CDR3 consists of 15 residues. Germline V gene lookup returns CDR1 PRHDT and CDR2 FYEKMQ (reference sequence). In DNA form, the CDR3 reads TGTGCCAGCAGCCCTGGCGGTGAAGTCCCATACGAGCAGTACTTC. Translation: CASSPGGEVPYEQYF.

The chain carries TRBV28 and TRBJ1-2, with 7 bases identical to TRBD1. Germline values: CDR1 MDHEN, CDR2 SYDVKM. The J segment lost 4 bases and the V segment lost 5 bases, leaving 4 bases of the junction unmatched. This CDR3 comprises 13 residues. The CDR3 DNA reads as TGTGCCAGCAGTGCACAGGGGTTCTATGGCTACACCTTC. As protein: CASSAQGFYGYTF.

The CDR3 spells CASSKGGSTYNEQFF. CDR3 in DNA: TGTGCCAGCAGTAAGGGCGGGAGTACCTACAATGAGCAGTTCTTC. The chain carries TRBV2 and TRBJ2-1; the match to TRBD2 covers 7 bases. Trimming cost V 5 bases and J 2 bases; bases outside gene matches: 6. Germline CDR1 SNHLY, CDR2 FYNNEI. CDR3 length: 15 amino acids.

The V gene is TRBV6-1, the J gene TRBJ1-1, with TRBD1 as a possible D gene (6 bases). Trimming took off 2 bases at V and 1 base at J, with 8 bases between the two ends. Germline V gene lookup returns CDR1 MNHNS and CDR2 SASEGT. This CDR3 has 14 amino acids. Here the CDR3 DNA reads TGTGCCAGCAGTGAATCGACAGGGAACACTGAAGCTTTCTTT. It translates to CASSESTGNTEAFF.

The chain joins TRBV14 to TRBJ2-1; 8 bases map to TRBD2. Germline trimming cut 4 bases from V and 12 bases from J; bases unmatched to any gene: 8. CDR1 and CDR2 from the germline V gene are SGHDN and FVKESK. The CDR3 runs 13 residues. DNA for the CDR3: TGTGCCAGCAGCCCGCAGACTAGCGCTCGGCAGTTCTTC. Protein sequence: CASSPQTSARQFF.

Turning to this clone: At one end the junction does not follow the germline gene, possibly because of a read error. The chain has TRBV5-5 and TRBJ2-7, with D possibly being TRBD1 (6 bases). CDR3 length equals 16 residues. From germline, CDR1 is SGHKS and CDR2 YYEKEE (reference sequence). CDR3 bases: TGTGCCAGCAGCTTGGCGCCAGGGGTTTCCTCCTACGGGCAGTACTTC. This translates into CASSLAPGVSSYGQYF.

The rearrangement uses TRBV29-1 and TRBJ1-4; D perhaps matches TRBD1 (5 bases). Germline CDR1 reads SQVTM; CDR2 reads ANQGSEA. V lost 5 bases, J lost 8 bases, and 18 bases lay in between. The length of the CDR3 is 14 residues. The CDR3 nucleotides are TGCAGCGTTTCCATCGGGACTACCGCAGAAAAACTGTTTTTT. It is translated as CSVSIGTTAEKLFF.

The chain has TRBV5-1 and TRBJ1-1; 11 bases fit TRBD1. Germline V CDR1 and CDR2: SGHRS, YFSETQ. V trimming: 4 bases; J trimming: 5 bases; junction bases outside the gene matches: 7. CDR3 length equals 15 residues. The CDR3 DNA follows: TGCGCCAGCAGCCCACGGACAGGGGGCGGGACTGAAGCTTTCTTT. Translation: CASSPRTGGGTEAFF.